Here is one T cell receptor (beta chain) with its context. Its target is not known. Between the trimmed V and J ends, which lost 2 bases and 4 bases, there was a span of 10 bases. This CDR3 has 14 residues. This entry comes from a study of T-cell reconstitution after alpha-beta-depleted transplantation in children. Study outcomes and limitations: Alpha-beta T cells about two months after transplant reportedly derived from several hundred expanded graft clones. T-cell numbers and diversity, one year after transplant, stemmed largely from T cells that were newly produced.

TCRbeta library preparation incorporated unique molecular identifiers. Via MiXCR, TCRdb re-called the PCR reads, giving one row per CDR3 protein. The sample records 540,000 or so distinct CDR3 sequences, approximately 22% being singletons. The chain combines TRBV12-3 or TRBV12-4 with TRBJ2-3; D is unclear. Specimen: PBMCs, mostly from graft donor cells, collected 360 days after TCRalphabeta/CD19-depleted stem cell transplant. This clonotype was sampled from a boy younger than two who had a stem cell transplant for acute myeloid leukemia, so the T cells may come from the graft donor. CDR3 sequence (DNA): TGTGCCAGCAGTTTACCCCGACTGGCAGATACGCAGTATTTT. Its protein product is CASSLPRLADTQYF.